These 3 T cell receptor beta chains share one sample of origin, sequenced in a study of T cells after yellow fever vaccination. Each CDR3 protein is one row after TCRdb ran MiXCR on the 5' RACE reads. The data show 90,000 to 150,000 distinct CDR3 sequences, 6.5% to 9% seen once. The source material was CD4+ T cells sorted from PBMCs, sampled about 49 days after the first yellow fever vaccination. All receptors come from a man aged 18 to 30 who received the YFV17D yellow fever vaccine.

This clonotype was recorded many times. V gene TRBV7-6 combines with J gene TRBJ1-2, with a tentative D call TRBD1 (6 bases). V lost 5 bases to trimming and J lost 4 bases, with 17 bases between them. The germline V gene has CDR1 SGHVS and CDR2 FNYEAQ. There are 15 residues in the CDR3. In nucleotides, the CDR3 is TGTGCCAGCAGCGAGCAGGCAGGGGCAGGCTATGGCTACACCTTC. Translation: CASSEQAGAGYGYTF. The whole variable domain, remainder taken from reference TRBV7-6 and TRBJ1-2, is GAGVSQSPRYKVTKRGQDVALRCDPISGHVSLYWYRQALGQGPEFLTYFNYEAQQDKSGLPNDRFSAERPEGSISTLTIQRTEQRDSAMYRCASSEQAGAGYGYTFGSGTRLTVV.

This clonotype was counted at least ten times. The chain is built from TRBV10-3 and TRBJ2-3; 12 bases map to TRBD2. CDR1 and CDR2 from the germline V gene are ENHRY and SYGVKD. The CDR3 spans 14 residues. After removal of 10 bases from V and 2 bases from J, the junction contained 4 bases not matched to a gene. The CDR3: CATGLAGPTDTQYF. DNA of the CDR3: TGTGCCACCGGACTAGCGGGACCCACAGATACGCAGTATTTT.

This clonotype was detected many times. CDR3 nucleotide sequence: TGTGCCAGCTCACCTATAACCGGGACAGGGGGCCTCAATGAGCAGTTCTTC. This gives the protein CASSPITGTGGLNEQFF. This chain joins TRBV18 and TRBJ2-1; 12 bases map to TRBD1. In germline, CDR1 is KGHSH, CDR2 LQKENI. The CDR3 has 17 amino acids. With V trimmed by 3 bases and J by 6 bases, 9 bases remained unmatched.